The 8 T cell receptor beta chains in this list originate from one sample, sequenced in a study of blood T cell repertoires in COVID-19. The data were produced by immunoSEQ multiplex PCR, yet TCRdb's version contains in-frame clones alone and is incomplete. There are about 480,000 clones in the sample; roughly 90% occur only once, and about 1.7% lies in the top ten. Material for sequencing was PBMCs or T cells enriched from blood (not recorded which). The receptors were sampled from a woman between 35 and 50 years old who had recovered from COVID-19.

V usage is TRBV6-5 and J usage is TRBJ2-3; D is possibly TRBD2 (6 bases). Germline V CDR1 and CDR2: MNHEY, SVGAGI. The length of the CDR3 is 15 residues. Deletions cut 5 bases from V and 2 bases from J, with 14 bases between. The CDR3 here is CASSPGGAYTDTQYF. In DNA, the CDR3 is TGTGCCAGCAGTCCGGGCGGGGCCTACACAGATACGCAGTATTTT.

The V call is TRBV10-1, the J call TRBJ2-2; possibly TRBD1 for D (5 bases). CDR3 size: 14 residues. V was pared by 2 bases and J by 1 base, with 5 bases between. The germline V gene has CDR1 WNHNN and CDR2 SYGVQD (reference sequence). The CDR3 DNA reads TGCGCCAGCAGTGAGCAGGGGAACACCGGGGAGCTGTTTTTT. Translation: CASSEQGNTGELFF.

The sample holds one count of this clone. The rearrangement links TRBV27 to TRBJ1-1, with 8 bases lining up with TRBD1. CDR1 and CDR2 (germline): MNHEY, SMNVEV (reference sequence). This CDR3 contains 15 residues. Trimming at V came to 3 bases and at J to 5 bases, leaving 8 bases not matched to a gene. CDR3 sequence reads: CASSFSETGETEAFF. The CDR3 DNA follows: TGTGCCAGCAGTTTCAGTGAGACAGGGGAAACTGAAGCTTTCTTT.

J is TRBJ2-7 and V is TRBV12-3 or TRBV12-4; no firm D call. This CDR3 is built from 13 residues. The V end was cut by 2 bases, the J end by 12 bases, with 17 bases between. CDR3 DNA sequence: TGTGCCAGCAGTTTACCCGCGGCCCCCCGGAGGTACTTC. This translates into CASSLPAAPRRYF.

Turning to this clone: Other nucleotide sequences in the sample specify the same CDR3. The CDR3 bases are TGTGCCAGCTCACCCCGCCAGGGGGATGAAAAACTGTTTTTT. It codes for CASSPRQGDEKLFF. The rearrangement joins TRBV18 to TRBJ1-4, with TRBD1 identical over 7 bases. Germline assignment: CDR1 KGHSH and CDR2 LQKENI. The junction had 4 bases not matched to a gene; V was cut back by 3 bases and J by 6 bases. CDR3 length: 14 amino acids.

The V gene is TRBV10-1, the J gene TRBJ2-5, with D maybe TRBD2 (6 bases). Trimming shortened V by 11 bases and J by 5 bases, and 12 bases separated the two germline ends. CDR1 and CDR2 from the germline V gene are WNHNN and SYGVQD (reference sequence). The CDR3 spans 11 residues. CDR3: CARRGRETQYF. CDR3 sequence (DNA): TGCGCCCGGCGGGGTCGGGAGACCCAGTACTTC.

The chain has TRBV7-9 and TRBJ1-6, with unresolved D. From germline, CDR1 is SEHNR and CDR2 FQNEAQ (reference sequence). The V and J ends lost 5 bases and 0 bases respectively, with 11 bases between them. The CDR3 runs to 16 residues. CDR3 nucleotide sequence: TGTGCCAGCAGCCCCCCGGGAAGCTCCTATAATTCACCCCTCCACTTT. Translation gives CASSPPGSSYNSPLHF.

J is TRBJ1-2 and V is TRBV29-1, with TRBD1 identical over 7 bases. Germline trimming cut 4 bases from V and 4 bases from J; bases unmatched to any gene: 12. Germline assignment: CDR1 SQVTM and CDR2 ANQGSEA. This CDR3 spans 15 amino acids. CDR3 region: CSVVLNGQAPYGYTF. In nucleotides, the CDR3 is TGCAGCGTTGTACTGAATGGACAGGCTCCCTATGGCTACACCTTC. Based on the CDR3 plus reference TRBV29-1 and TRBJ1-2, the full variable domain is SAVISQKPSRDICQRGTSLTIQCQVDSQVTMMFWYRQQPGQSLTLIATANQGSEATYESGFVIDKFPISRPNLTFSTLTVSNMSPEDSSIYLCSVVLNGQAPYGYTFGSGTRLTVV.